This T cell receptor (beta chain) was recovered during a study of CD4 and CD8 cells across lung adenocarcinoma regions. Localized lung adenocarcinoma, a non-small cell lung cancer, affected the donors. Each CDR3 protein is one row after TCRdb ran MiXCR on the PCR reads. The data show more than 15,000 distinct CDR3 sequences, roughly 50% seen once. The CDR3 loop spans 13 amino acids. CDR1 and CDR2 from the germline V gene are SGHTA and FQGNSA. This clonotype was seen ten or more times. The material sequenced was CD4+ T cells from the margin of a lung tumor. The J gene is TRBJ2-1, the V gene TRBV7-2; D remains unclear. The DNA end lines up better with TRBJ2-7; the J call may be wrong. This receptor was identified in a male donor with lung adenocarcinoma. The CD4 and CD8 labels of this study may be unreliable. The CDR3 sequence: CASSYWASYEQYF. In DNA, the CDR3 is TGTGCCAGCAGCTACTGGGCCTCCTACGAGCAGTACTTC.